A selection of T cell receptor beta chains follows, all from one sample in a study of regulatory T cells in long-lasting Graves disease. TCRdb analysed the multiplex PCR reads with MiXCR anew, one entry per CDR3 protein. The profile shows fewer than 450,000 distinct CDR3 sequences, 15% of them singletons. These data are also associated with another study on T cells in Graves' hyperthyroidism and ophthalmopathy.

The sample was peripheral blood mononuclear cells (PBMCs), taken at new diagnosis, from a patient treated with antithyroid drugs. These receptors originate from a woman aged 40 to 50 with Graves disease. CDR3s include the opening cysteine and the closing phenylalanine or tryptophan. The D gene is left open where the match is weak. Clone size is shown for a subset of rows, as once, few, many or a class of expanded clone.

>few|TRBV15|.|TRBJ1-4
CATSRDRVANEKLFF
TGTGCCACCAGCAGAGACAGGGTGGCTAATGAAAAACTGTTTTTT
>few|TRBV10-3|.|TRBJ1-1
CAIRGGNKAFF
TGTGCCATCAGGGGGGGCAACAAAGCTTTCTTT
>many|TRBV28|TRBD2|TRBJ2-3
CASSPLRFSGIADTQYF
TGTGCCAGCAGTCCCCTTAGGTTTAGCGGGATCGCAGATACGCAGTATTTT
>few|TRBV5-1|TRBD1|TRBJ1-1
CASTTGQGAEKAFF
TGCGCCAGCACCACGGGACAGGGGGCGGAGAAGGCTTTCTTT
>few|TRBV19|TRBD1|TRBJ1-2
CASSIGQGAGYGYTF
TGTGCCAGTAGTATCGGACAGGGGGCAGGATATGGCTACACCTTC
>.|TRBV11-3|.|TRBJ1-2
CASSPVTAWVGYTF
TGTGCCAGCAGCCCCGTGACGGCGTGGGTGGGCTACACCTTC
>many|TRBV7-2|.|TRBJ1-2
CASSSGRGVYGYTF
TGTGCCAGCAGCTCGGGAAGGGGGGTCTATGGCTACACCTTC
>.|TRBV3-1|.|TRBJ2-4
CASSQQSGNIQYF
TGTGCCAGCAGCCAACAGAGCGGAAACATTCAGTACTTC
>many|TRBV30|TRBD1|TRBJ2-7
CAWSPIPGQGTSYEQYF
TGTGCCTGGAGTCCTATACCGGGACAGGGGACATCCTACGAGCAGTACTTC
>few|TRBV3-1|.|TRBJ2-3
CASESSTDTQYF
TGTGCCAGCGAATCGAGCACAGATACGCAGTATTTT
>many|TRBV19|.|TRBJ1-1
CASGQIQNTEAFF
TGTGCCAGCGGACAGATCCAAAACACTGAAGCTTTCTTT